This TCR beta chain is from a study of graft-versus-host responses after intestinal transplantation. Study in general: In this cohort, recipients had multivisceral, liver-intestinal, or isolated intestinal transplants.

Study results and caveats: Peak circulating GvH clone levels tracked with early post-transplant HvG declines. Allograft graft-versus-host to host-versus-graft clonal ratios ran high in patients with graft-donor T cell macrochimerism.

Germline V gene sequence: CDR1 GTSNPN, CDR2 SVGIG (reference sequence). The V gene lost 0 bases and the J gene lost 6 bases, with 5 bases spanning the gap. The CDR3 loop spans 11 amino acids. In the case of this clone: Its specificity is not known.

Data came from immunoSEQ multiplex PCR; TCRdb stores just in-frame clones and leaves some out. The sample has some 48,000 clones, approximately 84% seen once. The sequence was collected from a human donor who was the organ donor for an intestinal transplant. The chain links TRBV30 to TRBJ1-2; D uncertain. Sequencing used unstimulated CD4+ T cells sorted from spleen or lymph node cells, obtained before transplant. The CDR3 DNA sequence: TGTGCCTGGAGTGTACTTAATGGCTACACCTTC. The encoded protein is CAWSVLNGYTF. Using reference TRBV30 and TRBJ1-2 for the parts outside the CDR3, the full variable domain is SQTIHQWPATLVQPVGSPLSLECTVEGTSNPNLYWYRQAAGRGLQLLFYSVGIGQISSEVPQNLSASRPQDRQFILSSKKLLLSDSGFYLCAWSVLNGYTFGSGTRLTVV.